This is a list of T cell receptor beta chains from one sample in a study of OX40 agonist ivuxolimab in advanced cancers. TCRdb's table, derived via immunoSEQ multiplex PCR, lists solely in-frame clones and lacks some. The sample consists of 20,000 or so clones, 85% of them appearing once. The starting material was CD4+ or CD8+ T cells sorted from blood, obtained in a trial of the OX40 agonist ivuxolimab. These receptors were collected from an adult with an advanced solid tumor such as melanoma, head and neck, liver or kidney cancer. The CDR3 runs from the conserved cysteine through the conserved F or W. A D gene is named only where the DNA matches it firmly. Some rows have no size entry. The others give once, few or many, or a class for an expanded clone.

length	V	size	D	J	CDR3	DNA
15	TRBV7-9	.	TRBD2	TRBJ2-7	CASSLGGLAEYEQYF	TGTGCCAGCAGCTTAGGGGGACTAGCGGAGTACGAGCAGTACTTC
14	TRBV27	.	.	TRBJ2-1	CASSLYGGRWEEFF	TGTGCCAGCAGTTTATATGGGGGCCGATGGGAGGAGTTCTTC
15	TRBV30	.	.	TRBJ1-5	CAWSVRVDSNQPQHF	TGTGCCTGGAGTGTCAGAGTGGATAGCAATCAGCCCCAGCATTTT
14	TRBV27	once	TRBD1	TRBJ2-7	CASSPAGQGYEQYF	TGTGCCAGCAGTCCGGCGGGACAGGGTTACGAGCAGTACTTC
14	TRBV28	.	.	TRBJ1-1	CASSLRALNTEAFF	TGTGCCAGCAGTTTAAGGGCCTTGAACACTGAAGCTTTCTTT
14	TRBV5-1	.	.	TRBJ1-5	CASSLAGQGQPQHF	TGCGCCAGCAGCTTGGCTGGGCAGGGTCAGCCCCAGCATTTT
11	TRBV6-6	once	.	TRBJ1-2	CASSHTGRCTF	TGTGCCAGCAGCCATACAGGGAGGTGCACCTTC
12	TRBV11-2	.	.	TRBJ1-2	CASSTGLIGYTF	TGTGCCAGCAGCACCGGACTTATTGGCTACACCTTC
13	TRBV27	.	.	TRBJ2-7	CASSYRDGYEQYF	TGTGCCAGCAGTTACAGGGATGGCTACGAGCAGTACTTC
18	TRBV5-6	.	TRBD1	TRBJ1-3	CASSRQEGWTGSFITIYF	TGTGCCAGCAGCCGACAAGAGGGGTGGACAGGGTCCTTTATCACCATATATTTT